These 10 T cell receptor beta chains originate from one sample sequenced in a study of T-cell memory formation after mild COVID-19. TCRdb passed the 5' RACE reads through MiXCR, listing each CDR3 protein once. The sample lists fewer than 350,000 distinct CDR3 sequences, 13% to 15% occurring once. Input material: PBMCs or a T cell subset sorted from them (not recorded which). The source of these receptors is a man aged 18 to 29 who had mild COVID-19 (a few samples of this study predate the infection). Cell type and time point are not known.

V gene TRBV28 combines with J gene TRBJ1-6; D gene uncertain. Trimming removed 8 bases at V and 4 bases at J, with 9 bases between. The CDR3 has 13 residues. Per the germline V gene, CDR1 is MDHEN and CDR2 is SYDVKM. This chain's CDR3 is CASGKAYNSPLHF. In DNA, the CDR3 is TGTGCCAGCGGCAAGGCGTATAATTCACCCCTCCACTTT.

In this sample, this clonotype turned up a few times. The V call is TRBV5-1, the J call TRBJ2-7; TRBD1 agrees at 9 bases. This CDR3 region has 16 residues. Trimming cost V 0 bases and J 3 bases; bases outside gene matches: 7. CDR1 is SGHRS, CDR2 YFSETQ, per germline. The CDR3 sequence is CASSLAAADRGYEQYV. The CDR3 region has the DNA TGCGCCAGCAGCTTGGCCGCAGCGGACAGGGGCTACGAGCAGTACGTC.

This clonotype has more than one count but fewer than ten. The gene calls are TRBV6-2 or TRBV6-3 and TRBJ1-1; D unclear. Trimming removed 2 bases at V and 4 bases at J, with 14 bases between. In germline, CDR1 is MNHEY, CDR2 SVGEGT. CDR3 length: 15 amino acids. This chain's CDR3 is CASSYAGFSGTEAFF. CDR3 DNA: TGTGCCAGCAGTTACGCCGGGTTTTCGGGCACTGAAGCTTTCTTT.

In its sample, this clonotype was seen a few times. This chain links TRBV7-9 with TRBJ2-1; 9 positions agree with TRBD2. J gave up 1 base and V 4 bases, and 5 bases lay outside the gene matches. From germline, CDR1 is SEHNR and CDR2 FQNEAQ (reference sequence). The CDR3 runs 16 residues. CDR3 in amino acids: CASSYRGGASYNEQFF. In DNA, the CDR3 is TGTGCCAGCAGCTACCGCGGGGGGGCGTCCTACAATGAGCAGTTCTTC.

In its sample, this clonotype was seen many times. CDR3 protein: CASSTPQGNEQFF. The CDR3, as DNA: TGCGCCAGCAGCACCCCTCAGGGGAATGAGCAGTTCTTC. V and J are TRBV5-1 and TRBJ2-1; D is perhaps TRBD1 (6 bases). V was cut by 4 bases and J by 7 bases, with 12 bases left in between. Germline V gene sequence: CDR1 SGHRS, CDR2 YFSETQ. This CDR3 is 13 amino acids long.

This clonotype was recorded a few times. This chain joins TRBV27 and TRBJ1-1, with 10 bases that match TRBD1. This CDR3 comprises 13 residues. J was trimmed by 6 bases and V by 3 bases; bases with no gene match: 1. The germline V gene encodes CDR1 MNHEY and CDR2 SMNVEV (reference sequence). DNA for the CDR3: TGTGCCAGCAGTTTGACAGGGGGCGCTGAAGCTTTCTTT. Protein sequence: CASSLTGGAEAFF.

The CDR3 spells CSVEPMTSGGAYGQETQYF. CDR3 DNA: TGCAGCGTTGAGCCTATGACTAGCGGGGGGGCCTACGGGCAAGAGACCCAGTACTTC. This rearrangement joins TRBV29-1 to TRBJ2-5; 14 bases match TRBD2. CDR3 length: 19 amino acids. With V trimmed by 3 bases and J by 2 bases, 14 bases remained unmatched. Germline V gene sequence: CDR1 SQVTM, CDR2 ANQGSEA. Complete variable domain (other parts from reference TRBV29-1 and TRBJ2-5): SAVISQKPSRDICQRGTSLTIQCQVDSQVTMMFWYRQQPGQSLTLIATANQGSEATYESGFVIDKFPISRPNLTFSTLTVSNMSPEDSSIYLCSVEPMTSGGAYGQETQYFGPGTRLLVL.

V usage is TRBV5-6 and J usage is TRBJ2-4, with D possibly TRBD1 on 6 matching bases. Trimming left V 4 bases short and J 7 bases short, with 12 bases between. Germline CDR1 and CDR2: SGHDT and YYEEEE. The CDR3 loop spans 13 amino acids. The CDR3 loop reads CASSPGTPNIQYF. In DNA form, the CDR3 reads TGTGCCAGCAGCCCGGGGACACCTAACATTCAGTACTTC.

This clonotype was seen a handful of times. The chain joins TRBV9 to TRBJ1-2; 9 nucleotides line up with TRBD1. The V segment lost 4 bases and the J segment 2 bases; nucleotides outside the gene matches: 6. The V gene's germline CDR1 is SGDLS and CDR2 YYNGEE. This CDR3 has 15 amino acids. CDR3 sequence: CASSPSGQGNYGYTF. DNA for the CDR3: TGTGCCAGCAGCCCATCGGGACAGGGAAACTATGGCTACACCTTC.

The chain couples TRBV18 to TRBJ1-2; 10 bases match TRBD1. V was clipped by 4 bases and J by 8 bases; unmatched bases: 10. The CDR3 has 15 residues. CDR1 and CDR2 from the germline V gene are KGHSH and LQKENI. CDR3 residues: CASSQGRDRGRGYTF. Here the CDR3 DNA reads TGTGCCAGCTCACAGGGAAGAGACAGGGGGCGCGGCTACACCTTC. The complete variable domain, with remaining parts taken from reference TRBV18 and TRBJ1-2, reads NAGVMQNPRHLVRRRGQEARLRCSPMKGHSHVYWYRQLPEEGLKFMVYLQKENIIDESGMPKERFSAEFPKEGPSILRIQQVVRGDSAAYFCASSQGRDRGRGYTFGSGTRLTVV.